Each of the 5 T cell receptor beta chains below was sequenced from the same sample in a study of control samples from healthy donors and cancer patients. Clones were read by immunoSEQ multiplex PCR, and TCRdb kept only the in-frame ones, dropping some. The repertoire has about 120,000 clones, roughly nine tenths of them found once; the top ten carry about 1%. The sample was PBMCs. These receptors all come from a woman in her forties or fifties with colorectal cancer.

Of note for this clone: Other DNA sequences in this specimen translate into the identical CDR3. The chain carries TRBV19 and TRBJ1-6; the match to TRBD1 covers 7 bases. V dropped 5 bases and J dropped 0; count of bases not matched to a gene: 4. Germline V gene lookup returns CDR1 LNHDA and CDR2 SQIVND (reference sequence). The CDR3 is 16 amino acids. CDR3 protein: CASSPAGGSYNSPLHF. DNA for the CDR3: TGTGCCAGTAGTCCTGCAGGGGGCTCCTATAATTCACCCCTCCACTTT. Based on the CDR3 plus reference TRBV19 and TRBJ1-6, the full variable domain is DGGITQSPKYLFRKEGQNVTLSCEQNLNHDAMYWYRQDPGQGLRLIYYSQIVNDFQKGDIAEGYSVSREKKESFPLTVTSAQKNPTAFYLCASSPAGGSYNSPLHFGNGTRLTVT.

CDR3 coding DNA: TGTGCCACCAGCAGAGATCAGGGTTCTGGAAACACCATATATTTT. Translated, it gives CATSRDQGSGNTIYF. This sequence joins TRBV15 and TRBJ1-3; weak D call: TRBD1 (5 bases). The CDR3 contains 15 residues. CDR1 is LNHNV and CDR2 is YYDKDF in the germline V gene (reference sequence). V was cut by 0 bases and J by 1 base, with 7 bases left in between.

This chain uses TRBV5-1 with TRBJ1-2; D gene ambiguous. Per germline, CDR1 SGHRS and CDR2 YFSETQ. CDR3 size: 14 residues. V lost 1 base to trimming and J lost 0 bases, with 7 bases between them. The CDR3 DNA sequence: TGCGCCAGCAGCTTGAGCCCAGCTAACTATGGCTACACCTTC. It specifies CASSLSPANYGYTF. Supplemented by reference TRBV5-1 and TRBJ1-2, the full variable domain reads KAGVTQTPRYLIKTRGQQVTLSCSPISGHRSVSWYQQTPGQGLQFLFEYFSETQRNKGNFPGRFSGRQFSNSRSEMNVSTLELGDSALYLCASSLSPANYGYTFGSGTRLTVV.

The chain employs TRBV25-1 and TRBJ1-3; D unresolved. The CDR3 has 14 amino acids. The ends were cut back, 6 bases at V and 1 base at J, with 10 bases in the middle. In germline, CDR1 is MGHDK, CDR2 SYGVNS. The CDR3 DNA reads TGTGCCAGCAGCGCCTACGGATCTGGAAACACCATATATTTT. Translation: CASSAYGSGNTIYF.

This rearrangement joins TRBV7-9 to TRBJ2-2; D might be TRBD2 (6 bases). V was clipped by 1 base and J by 9 bases, with 12 bases between them. CDR1 and CDR2 (germline): SEHNR, FQNEAQ (reference sequence). The CDR3 totals 14 residues. CDR3 region: CASSLGGGRWELFF. In nucleotides, the CDR3 is TGTGCCAGCAGCTTAGGCGGAGGGAGATGGGAGCTGTTTTTT.